A selection of T cell receptor beta chains follows, all from one sample in a study of cytomegalovirus exposure and HLA in healthy donors. Some clones are missing from TCRdb's copy, which holds only in-frame ones; the method was immunoSEQ multiplex PCR. Among about 130,000 clones listed, 83% were seen once. What was sequenced was PBMCs. These receptors were obtained from a woman between 35 and 50 years old in good health and CMV-seropositive. CDR3s include the opening cysteine and the closing phenylalanine or tryptophan. D genes are given only for firm matches. A row's size may be missing; if present it is once, few, many or a size class.

D	V	size	J	DNA	CDR3
TRBD1	TRBV18	.	TRBJ1-1	TGTGCCAGCTCGCCCACGACAGGGGGTTTAACTGAAGCTTTCTTT	CASSPTTGGLTEAFF
.	TRBV5-5	.	TRBJ2-1	TGTGCCAGCAGCTTGGAGGCAGGGAGGTCAAATGAGCAGTTCTTC	CASSLEAGRSNEQFF
.	TRBV28	.	TRBJ1-1	TGTGCCAGCACCCGTTTGGGGGCGAACACTGAAGCTTTCTTT	CASTRLGANTEAFF
.	TRBV19	.	TRBJ2-7	TGTGCCAGTACCAACTCCGCCGGGGGATCAGGGAACGAGCAGTACTTC	CASTNSAGGSGNEQYF
TRBD2	TRBV7-9	.	TRBJ2-3	TGTTCCAGCAGCCAGTTAGCGGGAGTTGCAGATACGCAGTATTTT	CSSSQLAGVADTQYF
.	TRBV7-9	.	TRBJ2-7	TGTGCCAGCAGCCCCTCTACCGAGACAACCTACGAGCAGTACTTC	CASSPSTETTYEQYF
TRBD1	TRBV7-8	.	TRBJ1-2	TGTGCCAGCAGCCCTGACAGGGAATATGGCTACACCTTC	CASSPDREYGYTF
TRBD1	TRBV7-9	.	TRBJ1-3	TGTGCCAGCAGACGAACCGGGACAGGCGACAGGGACTCTGGAAACACCATATATTTT	CASRRTGTGDRDSGNTIYF
TRBD1	TRBV6-5	.	TRBJ1-1	TGTGCCAGCAGTTCCGGGACAGTCTTCGAAGCTTTCTTT	CASSSGTVFEAFF
.	TRBV19	.	TRBJ2-5	TGTGCCAGTAGTCTCCGGGACACGGTGCACTTC	CASSLRDTVHF
.	TRBV15	.	TRBJ1-4	TGTGCCACCAGCAGTAGCCCCAGGGGAGAAAAACTGTTTTTT	CATSSSPRGEKLFF
TRBD1	TRBV13	.	TRBJ1-2	TGTGCCAGCAGCCTACAAGGACAGGGGGCTTGGGGCTACACCTTC	CASSLQGQGAWGYTF
.	TRBV11-3	.	TRBJ2-7	TGTGCCAGCAGCCTCCCTGTCGGGGAAAACGAGCAGTACTTC	CASSLPVGENEQYF
.	TRBV7-2	.	TRBJ1-3	TGTGCCAGCAGCTTCCAAACAGGGACAAACACCATATATTTT	CASSFQTGTNTIYF
.	TRBV28	.	TRBJ2-7	TGTGCCACCACTGGACAGTCCTACGAGCAGTACTTC	CATTGQSYEQYF
.	TRBV2	few	TRBJ2-7	TGTGCCAGCAGTGATAATATTTCCTACGAGCAGTACTTC	CASSDNISYEQYF